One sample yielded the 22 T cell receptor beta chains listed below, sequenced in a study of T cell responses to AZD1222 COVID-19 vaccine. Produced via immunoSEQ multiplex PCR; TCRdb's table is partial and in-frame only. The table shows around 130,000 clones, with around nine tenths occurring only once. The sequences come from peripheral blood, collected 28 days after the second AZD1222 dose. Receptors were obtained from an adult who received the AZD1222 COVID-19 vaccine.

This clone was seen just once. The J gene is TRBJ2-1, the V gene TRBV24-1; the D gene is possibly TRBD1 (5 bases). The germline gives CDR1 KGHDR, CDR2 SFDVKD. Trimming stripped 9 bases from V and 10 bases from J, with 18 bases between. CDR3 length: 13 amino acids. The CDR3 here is CATGAQALGEQFF. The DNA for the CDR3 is TGTGCCACCGGGGCACAGGCCCTAGGCGAGCAGTTCTTC.

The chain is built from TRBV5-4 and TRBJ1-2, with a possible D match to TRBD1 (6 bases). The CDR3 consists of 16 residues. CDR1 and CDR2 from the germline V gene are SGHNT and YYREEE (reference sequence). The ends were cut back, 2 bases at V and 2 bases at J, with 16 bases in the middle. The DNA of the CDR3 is TGTGCCAGCAGCTTTCAGGGAAGGGGGTCCAACTATGGCTACACCTTC. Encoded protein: CASSFQGRGSNYGYTF.

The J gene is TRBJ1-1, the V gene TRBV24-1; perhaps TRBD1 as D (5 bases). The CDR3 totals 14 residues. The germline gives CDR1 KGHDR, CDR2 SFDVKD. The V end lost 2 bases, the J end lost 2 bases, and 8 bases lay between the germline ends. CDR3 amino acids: CATSDSGGNTEAFF. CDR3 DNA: TGTGCCACCAGTGATTCGGGGGGTAACACTGAAGCTTTCTTT.

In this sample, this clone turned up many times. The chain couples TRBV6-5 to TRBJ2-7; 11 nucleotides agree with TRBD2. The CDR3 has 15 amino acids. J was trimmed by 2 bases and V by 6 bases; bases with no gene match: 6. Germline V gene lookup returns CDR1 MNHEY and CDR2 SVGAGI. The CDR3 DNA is TGTGCCAGCAGCCAACTAGCGGGGGATACCTACGAGCAGTACTTC. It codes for CASSQLAGDTYEQYF.

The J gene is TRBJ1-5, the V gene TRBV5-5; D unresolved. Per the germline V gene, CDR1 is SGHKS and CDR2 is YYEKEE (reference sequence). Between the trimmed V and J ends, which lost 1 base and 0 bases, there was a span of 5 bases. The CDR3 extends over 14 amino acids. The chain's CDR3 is CASSLLVSNQPQHF. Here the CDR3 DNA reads TGTGCCAGCAGCTTGTTAGTTAGCAATCAGCCCCAGCATTTT.

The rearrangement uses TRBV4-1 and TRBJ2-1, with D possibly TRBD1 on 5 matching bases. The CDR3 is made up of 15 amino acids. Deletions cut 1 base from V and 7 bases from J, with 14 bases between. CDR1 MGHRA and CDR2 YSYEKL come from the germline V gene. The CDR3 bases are TGCGCCAGCAGCCAAGCTACGACAGATTTAAATGAGCAGTTCTTC. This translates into CASSQATTDLNEQFF.

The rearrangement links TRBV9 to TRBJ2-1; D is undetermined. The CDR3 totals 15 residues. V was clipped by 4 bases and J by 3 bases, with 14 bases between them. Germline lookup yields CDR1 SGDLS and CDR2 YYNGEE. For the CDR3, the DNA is TGTGCCAGCAGCCCTTTCGAGATTCGCTACAATGAGCAGTTCTTC. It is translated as CASSPFEIRYNEQFF.

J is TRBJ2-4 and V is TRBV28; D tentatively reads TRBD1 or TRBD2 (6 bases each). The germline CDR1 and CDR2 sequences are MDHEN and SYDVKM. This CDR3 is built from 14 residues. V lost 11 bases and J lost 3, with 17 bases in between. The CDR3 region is CAVQGGLVKNIQYF. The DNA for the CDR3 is TGTGCCGTACAGGGAGGTTTGGTCAAAAACATTCAGTACTTC.

CDR3 region: CATTSGLADQETQYF. As DNA, the CDR3 is TGTGCCACTACCTCGGGCCTAGCGGACCAAGAGACCCAGTACTTC. The chain has TRBV28 and TRBJ2-5, with 7 bases that match TRBD2. The CDR3 extends over 15 amino acids. The junction had 11 bases not matched to a gene; V was cut back by 10 bases and J by 0 bases. Germline V gene sequence: CDR1 MDHEN, CDR2 SYDVKM.

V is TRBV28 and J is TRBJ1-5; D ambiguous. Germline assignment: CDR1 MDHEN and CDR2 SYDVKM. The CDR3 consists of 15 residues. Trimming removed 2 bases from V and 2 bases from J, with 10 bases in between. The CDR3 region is CASSLIRVGNQPQHF. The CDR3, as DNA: TGTGCCAGCAGTTTAATAAGGGTGGGCAATCAGCCCCAGCATTTT.

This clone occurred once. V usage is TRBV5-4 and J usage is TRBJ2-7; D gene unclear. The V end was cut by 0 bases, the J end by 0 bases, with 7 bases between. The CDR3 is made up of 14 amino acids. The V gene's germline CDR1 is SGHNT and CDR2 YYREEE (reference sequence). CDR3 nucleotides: TGTGCCAGCAGCTTGGTGGGCGCCTCCTACGAGCAGTACTTC. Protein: CASSLVGASYEQYF.

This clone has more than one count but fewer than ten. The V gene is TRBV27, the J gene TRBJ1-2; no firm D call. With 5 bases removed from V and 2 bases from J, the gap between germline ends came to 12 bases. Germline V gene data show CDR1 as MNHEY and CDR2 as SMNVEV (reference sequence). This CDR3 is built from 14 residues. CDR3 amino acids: CASSAAWPNYGYTF. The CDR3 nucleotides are TGTGCCAGCAGTGCTGCGTGGCCAAACTATGGCTACACCTTC.

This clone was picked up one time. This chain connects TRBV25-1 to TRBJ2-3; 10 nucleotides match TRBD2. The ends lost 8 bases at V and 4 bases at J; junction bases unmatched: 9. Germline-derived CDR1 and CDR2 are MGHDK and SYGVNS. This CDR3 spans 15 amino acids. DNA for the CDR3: TGTGCCAGCGATAAGCGGGAGGGGGGGGCAGATACGCAGTATTTT. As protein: CASDKREGGADTQYF.

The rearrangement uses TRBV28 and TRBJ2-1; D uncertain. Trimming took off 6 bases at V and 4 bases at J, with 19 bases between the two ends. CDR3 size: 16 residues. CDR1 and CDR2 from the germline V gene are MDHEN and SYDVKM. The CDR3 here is CASRTQTGSAYNEQFF. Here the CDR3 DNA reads TGTGCCAGCAGAACACAAACCGGGTCAGCTTACAATGAGCAGTTCTTC.

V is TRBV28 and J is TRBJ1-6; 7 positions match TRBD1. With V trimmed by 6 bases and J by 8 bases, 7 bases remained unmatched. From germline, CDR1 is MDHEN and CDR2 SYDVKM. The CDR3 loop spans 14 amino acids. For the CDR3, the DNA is TGTGCCAGCAGACAAGCAGGGGGGTATTCACCCCTCCACTTT. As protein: CASRQAGGYSPLHF.

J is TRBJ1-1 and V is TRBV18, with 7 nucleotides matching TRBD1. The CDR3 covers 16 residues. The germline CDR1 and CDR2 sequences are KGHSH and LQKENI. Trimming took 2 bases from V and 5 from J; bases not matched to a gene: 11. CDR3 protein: CASSPTYRGWETEAFF. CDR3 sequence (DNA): TGTGCCAGCTCACCAACATACAGGGGTTGGGAGACTGAAGCTTTCTTT.

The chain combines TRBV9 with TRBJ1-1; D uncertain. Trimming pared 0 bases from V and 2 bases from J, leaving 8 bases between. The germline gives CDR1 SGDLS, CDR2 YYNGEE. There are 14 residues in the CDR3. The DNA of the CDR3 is TGTGCCAGCAGCGTAGGAGTTCTTAACACTGAAGCTTTCTTT. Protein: CASSVGVLNTEAFF.

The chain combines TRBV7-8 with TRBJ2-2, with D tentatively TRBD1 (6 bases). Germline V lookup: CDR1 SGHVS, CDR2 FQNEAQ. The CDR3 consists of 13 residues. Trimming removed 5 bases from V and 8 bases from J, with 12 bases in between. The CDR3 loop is CASSVQGRGELFF. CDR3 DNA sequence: TGTGCCAGCAGCGTACAGGGTAGGGGGGAGCTGTTTTTT.

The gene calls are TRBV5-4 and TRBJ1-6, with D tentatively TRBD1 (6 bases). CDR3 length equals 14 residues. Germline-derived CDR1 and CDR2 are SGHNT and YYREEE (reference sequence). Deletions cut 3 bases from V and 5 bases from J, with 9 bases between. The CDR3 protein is CASSWTVNNSPLHF. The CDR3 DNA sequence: TGTGCCAGCAGCTGGACAGTTAATAATTCACCCCTCCACTTT.

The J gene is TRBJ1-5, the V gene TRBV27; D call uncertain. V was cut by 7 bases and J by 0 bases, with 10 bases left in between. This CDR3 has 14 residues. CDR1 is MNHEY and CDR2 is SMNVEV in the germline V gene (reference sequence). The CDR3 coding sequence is TGTGCCAGCAAACGGGAAAATAGCAATCAGCCCCAGCATTTT. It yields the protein CASKRENSNQPQHF.

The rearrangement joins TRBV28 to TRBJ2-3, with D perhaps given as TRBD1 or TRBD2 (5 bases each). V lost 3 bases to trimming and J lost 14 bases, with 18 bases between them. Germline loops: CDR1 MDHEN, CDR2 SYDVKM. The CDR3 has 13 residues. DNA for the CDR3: TGTGCCAGCAGTTTGTTGGGGACCCGCGTTTCGTATTTT. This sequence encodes CASSLLGTRVSYF.

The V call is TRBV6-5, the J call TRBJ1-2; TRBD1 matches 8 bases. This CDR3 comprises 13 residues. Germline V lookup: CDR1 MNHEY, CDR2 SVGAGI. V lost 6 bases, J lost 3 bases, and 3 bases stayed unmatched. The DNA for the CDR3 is TGTGCCAGCAGACAGGGGGTTGACTATGGCTACACCTTC. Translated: CASRQGVDYGYTF.